The table lists the clone carrying this T cell receptor (beta chain) with a count of one. The sample comes from a study of cytomegalovirus exposure and HLA in healthy donors. V lost 4 bases and J 7 bases, leaving 17 bases between the germline ends. In germline, CDR1 is LNHDA, CDR2 SQIVND (reference sequence). The CDR3 contains 15 residues. Both 60 Vbeta primers and 13 Jbeta primers went into the PCR. The repertoire was sequenced with immunoSEQ multiplex PCR; TCRdb's copy has only in-frame clones and lacks some. The data contain approximately 92,000 clones, around three quarters of them singletons. The sequenced sample was PBMCs. V and J are TRBV19 and TRBJ1-5; TRBD1 is a possible D gene (5 bases). The origin of this receptor is a man aged 55 to 70 in good health and CMV-seronegative. CDR3 nucleotides: TGTGCCAGTAGTAACTTCGGACAAACCGGGCAGCCCCAGCATTTT. This translates into CASSNFGQTGQPQHF.